This passage covers 21 T cell receptor beta chains from one sample sequenced in a study of CD4 and CD8 cells across lung adenocarcinoma regions (dated by TCRdb to between 2017 and 2018). The library came from PCR. This sample was sequenced with a HiSeq X Ten. The public reads were reprocessed in TCRdb via fastp at Q25 and MiXCR, keeping in-frame beta chains. One record per CDR3 amino acid sequence lists the most common genes and DNA. This sample gives about 6,500 distinct CDR3 sequences in total; roughly half of them show up just once. Under 20% of the sample rests with the top ten. Material for sequencing was CD8+ T cells from the center of a lung tumor. The sample's cell subset or site label is to be understood as: tumor center region. The source of these receptors is a female donor with lung adenocarcinoma. The CD4 and CD8 labels of this study may be unreliable.

The chain employs TRBV6-1 and TRBJ2-5; TRBD2 aligns across 7 bases. The CDR3 is made up of 15 amino acids. CDR1 MNHNS and CDR2 SASEGT come from the germline V gene. After removal of 9 bases from V and 3 bases from J, the junction contained 13 bases not matched to a gene. The CDR3 nucleotides are TGTGCCAGGAGGGCCGTCGGACTAGACAAAGAGACCCAGTACTTC. As protein: CARRAVGLDKETQYF.

This chain's CDR3 is CASSLGLAGVFGNEQFF. The CDR3, as DNA: TGTGCCAGCAGCTTAGGTTTAGCAGGGGTATTCGGCAATGAGCAGTTCTTC. The chain has TRBV7-2 and TRBJ2-1; perhaps TRBD1 as D (6 bases). V was cut by 1 base and J by 6 bases, with 19 bases left in between. Germline lookup yields CDR1 SGHTA and CDR2 FQGNSA. The CDR3 is 17 residues long.

This clonotype was seen ten or more times. A read error may explain this, as a much larger clone is one base away. The chain combines TRBV6-1 with TRBJ2-1, with 7 positions matching TRBD2. The CDR3 extends over 15 amino acids. The V and J ends lost 5 bases and 10 bases, in that order; junction bases with no gene match: 14. Germline-derived CDR1 and CDR2 are MNHNS and SASEGT. The CDR3 is CASSPRNRGGYEQFF. The CDR3 DNA sequence: TGTGCCAGCAGTCCTAGGAATAGGGGAGGGTACGAGCAGTTCTTC.

This clonotype is judged medium-sized. CDR3 sequence (DNA): TGTGCCAGCAGTTCCGGAGGAGGGGACACCGGGGAGCTGTTTTTT. This translates into CASSSGGGDTGELFF. V and J are TRBV6-5 and TRBJ2-2, with D possibly being TRBD2 (6 bases). Germline loops: CDR1 MNHEY, CDR2 SVGAGI. V dropped 4 bases and J dropped 3 bases, with 12 bases sitting between them. The CDR3 sequence is 15 residues long.

Notes on this clonotype: A junction end diverges from the germline sequence, so it may reflect a read error. CDR3 residues: CASSDSGRCAKDTQYF. CDR3 DNA: TGTGCCAGCAGCGACTCGGGGCGGTGTGCCAAAGACACGCAGTACTTC. This chain links TRBV6-4 with TRBJ2-4; either TRBD1 or TRBD2 may supply D (5 bases each). Germline V gene sequence: CDR1 MRHNA, CDR2 SNTAGT. This CDR3 comprises 16 residues.

The sample holds many counts of this clonotype. The chain is built from TRBV12-3 or TRBV12-4 and TRBJ2-3, with TRBD1 matching 7 bases. V shed 6 bases, J shed 0 bases, and the junction held 3 bases outside the gene matches. This CDR3 region has 14 residues. CDR3: CASRLTGSTDTQYF. The CDR3 DNA follows: TGTGCCAGCAGACTGACAGGGAGCACAGATACGCAGTATTTT.

With respect to this clonotype: A read error may produce the germline difference seen at one junction end. The chain has TRBV6-1 and TRBJ2-3, with D perhaps TRBD1 (6 bases). The CDR3 covers 13 residues. In germline, CDR1 is MNHNS, CDR2 SASEGT. The CDR3 loop is CASSEGRGGPRYF. The CDR3 nucleotides are TGTGCCAGCAGTGAAGGCCGAGGGGGACCGCGGTATTTC.

Relative to its sample, this clonotype is medium-sized. The chain has TRBV6-1 and TRBJ2-1; D unresolved. The CDR3 extends over 15 amino acids. The germline V gene has CDR1 MNHNS and CDR2 SASEGT. V was cut by 10 bases and J by 10 bases, with 26 bases left in between. Written as DNA, the CDR3 is TGTGCCACCAACCTCTCCCCATCCTTCTCCTACGAGCAGTTCTTC. It yields the protein CATNLSPSFSYEQFF.

This clonotype is labeled as medium-sized. J is TRBJ2-3 and V is TRBV7-2; D is ambiguous. The CDR3 is 12 amino acids. Germline-derived CDR1 and CDR2 are SGHTA and FQGNSA. V was shortened by 2 bases and J by 3 bases, with 3 bases between the two germline ends. This CDR3 reads CASSLYTDTQYF. Here the CDR3 DNA reads TGTGCCAGCAGCTTATATACAGATACGCAGTATTTT.

This clonotype is medium-sized within its sample. The chain uses TRBV27 and TRBJ2-3; D is perhaps TRBD1 (5 bases). The CDR3 spans 15 residues. The V end lost 2 bases, the J end lost 1 base, and 10 bases lay between the germline ends. Germline loops: CDR1 MNHEY, CDR2 SMNVEV (reference sequence). DNA for the CDR3: TGTGCCAGCAGTTTAGTAGGGGCGGGCACAGATACGCAGTATTTT. This codes for CASSLVGAGTDTQYF.

This clonotype is medium-sized within its sample. The J gene is TRBJ2-2, the V gene TRBV27; D is undetermined. Germline V CDR1 and CDR2: MNHEY, SMNVEV (reference sequence). The CDR3 covers 12 residues. The V end lost 5 bases, the J end lost 0 bases, and 1 base lay between the germline ends. In DNA, the CDR3 is TGTGCCAGCAGTCCGAACACCGGGGAGCTGTTTTTT. This codes for CASSPNTGELFF.

The rearrangement joins TRBV7-2 to TRBJ2-3; D is tentatively TRBD1 or TRBD2 (6 bases each). TRBJ2-5 matches the DNA end more closely, so the J call is doubtful. Germline CDR1 reads SGHTA; CDR2 reads FQGNSA. The CDR3 length is 14 residues. For the CDR3, the DNA is TGTGCGGGCCCCGGGGGCGGTAGCACAGAGACCCAGTACTTC. Translating it yields CAGPGGGSTETQYF.

The rearrangement joins TRBV4-1 to TRBJ2-7; 10 positions match TRBD1. This CDR3 is built from 15 residues. The V gene's germline CDR1 is MGHRA and CDR2 YSYEKL. V lost 4 bases to trimming and J lost 4 bases; unmatched junction nucleotides: 7. CDR3 loop: CASSPHGQGGYEQYF. CDR3 bases: TGCGCCAGCAGCCCCCACGGACAGGGGGGTTACGAGCAGTACTTC.

In regard to this clonotype: Relative to the germline gene, one junction end is altered; a read error may explain this. DNA of the CDR3: TGTGCCAGCCGTGACTCGGGGCTGCGTGGCACAAACACGCAGTTCTTC. This sequence encodes CASRDSGLRGTNTQFF. The V call is TRBV6-4, the J call TRBJ2-1, with D perhaps matching TRBD1 or TRBD2 (5 bases each). Germline V gives CDR1 MRHNA, CDR2 SNTAGT. There are 16 residues in the CDR3.

In this sample, this clonotype turned up a few times. This may stem from a read error, because a much larger clone lies one nucleotide away. V usage is TRBV7-3 and J usage is TRBJ2-6; a possible D gene is TRBD1 (5 bases). Germline CDR1 is SGHTA and CDR2 is FQGTGA. The length of the CDR3 is 14 residues. The chain's CDR3 is CASSSLSGANVLIF. CDR3 DNA sequence: TGTGCCAGCAGCTCGCTCTCTGGGGCCAACGTCCTGATTTTC.

This clonotype has a count of ten or more. One base away lies a much larger clone, so this may be a sequencing read error. The chain is built from TRBV6-5 and TRBJ2-1; D might be TRBD2 (6 bases). This CDR3 region has 14 residues. CDR1 is MNHEY, CDR2 SVGAGI, per germline. The V and J ends lost 2 bases and 13 bases respectively, with 18 bases between them. The CDR3 bases are TGTGCCAGCAGTTACGTGCACGGGGGAGAGACCCAGTTCTTC. It translates to CASSYVHGGETQFF.

V gene TRBV6-1 combines with J gene TRBJ2-3; possible D gene TRBD2, 6 bases. The CDR3 loop spans 19 amino acids. Germline loops: CDR1 MNHNS, CDR2 SASEGT. V shed 6 bases and J shed 5 bases, with 30 bases lying between them. DNA of the CDR3: TGTGCCAGCAGGTCCGCCCCTTTCGGCGGGAAAGGTGGCCAAGATACGCAGTATTTT. The encoded protein is CASRSAPFGGKGGQDTQYF.

In this sample, this clonotype turned up a few times. The rearrangement joins TRBV7-2 to TRBJ1-3; TRBD1 agrees at 8 bases. The CDR3 runs to 15 residues. The trim removed 5 bases at V and 3 bases at J, leaving 6 bases unmatched. Germline-derived CDR1 and CDR2 are SGHTA and FQGNSA. The CDR3 sequence: CASSPPTGVGNTIYF. The CDR3 coding sequence is TGTGCCAGCAGCCCACCGACAGGGGTTGGAAACACCATATATTTT.

This clonotype is judged large (0.1 to 1%). This chain uses TRBV6-1 with TRBJ2-1, with a weak D call TRBD1 (5 bases). V shed 2 bases and J shed 5 bases, with 10 bases lying between them. The V gene's germline CDR1 is MNHNS and CDR2 SASEGT. This CDR3 is built from 14 residues. The CDR3 is CASSELGPHNEQFF. As DNA, the CDR3 is TGTGCCAGCAGTGAATTGGGGCCCCACAATGAGCAGTTCTTC.

A note on this clonotype: Since no conserved phenylalanine or tryptophan closes the CDR3, a read error is the likely cause. It is unclear where the CDR3 begins or ends on the DNA, so no DNA is shown, and the CDR3 is as TCRdb lists it. CDR3 protein: CASSGIWDTQFL. The rearrangement links TRBV6-1 to TRBJ2-3. The CDR3 adds up to 12 amino acids, both ends counted. CDR1 MNHNS and CDR2 SASEGT come from the germline V gene.

This clonotype was detected ten times or more. The CDR3 reads CASSEGQGSSYEQYF. In nucleotides, the CDR3 is TGTGCCAGCAGTGAAGGGCAGGGGTCTTCCTACGAGCAGTACTTC. The chain has TRBV6-1 and TRBJ2-1, with a possible D match to TRBD1 (6 bases). The DNA end is a closer match to TRBJ2-7, so the J assignment may be wrong. From germline, CDR1 is MNHNS and CDR2 SASEGT. This CDR3 has 15 residues.